These T cell receptor beta chains were read from a single sample in a study of blood T cell repertoires in COVID-19. The table came from immunoSEQ multiplex PCR; TCRdb's copy has only in-frame clones and leaves some out. The repertoire holds 300,000 to 400,000 clones, with 85% to 90% as singletons. The specimen sequenced was PBMCs or T cells enriched from blood (not recorded which). Every receptor here comes from a woman aged 30 to 39 with acute COVID-19. CDR3s include the opening cysteine and the closing phenylalanine or tryptophan. The D gene is left open where the match is weak.

d_call | v_call | cdr3_aa
TRBD2 | TRBV18 | CATQGGSGEQYF
- | TRBV30 | CAWSRLPGSNTEAFF
TRBD1 | TRBV5-1 | CASSHGQVNSPLHF
- | TRBV5-1 | CASSLLQPGTDTQYF
TRBD1 | TRBV28 | CASRETGYTEAFF
TRBD1 | TRBV29-1 | CSVEGDRGRTDTQYF
- | TRBV6-5 | CASSYSQGWIGEKLFF
- | TRBV20-1 | CSALSKGEAFF
- | TRBV15 | CATSREGSNNYEQYF
- | TRBV10-2 | CASSDQTAYNSPLHF